What follows are 10 T cell receptor beta chains derived from one specimen sequenced in a study of cytomegalovirus exposure and HLA in healthy donors. PCR employed 60 Vbeta and 13 Jbeta primers. Data came from immunoSEQ multiplex PCR; TCRdb stores just in-frame clones and leaves some out. Here the sample spans 55,000 to 80,000 clones, roughly 76% being singletons. Sample: PBMCs. All receptors come from a man aged 60-69 years in good health and CMV-seropositive.

The gene calls are TRBV18 and TRBJ2-5; TRBD2 matches 8 bases. The J segment lost 5 bases and the V segment lost 1 base, leaving 3 bases of the junction unmatched. This CDR3 spans 14 amino acids. Germline V lookup: CDR1 KGHSH, CDR2 LQKENI. The CDR3 protein is CASSPRTSRETQYF. CDR3 in DNA: TGTGCCAGCTCACCACGGACTAGCCGGGAGACCCAGTACTTC.

CDR3: CASSQERQGYRDNEQFF. The CDR3 nucleotides read TGCGCCAGCAGCCAAGAGCGCCAGGGGTACCGGGACAATGAGCAGTTCTTC. J is TRBJ2-1 and V is TRBV4-1; D is perhaps TRBD1 (6 bases). The germline gives CDR1 MGHRA, CDR2 YSYEKL. V was cut by 0 bases and J by 5 bases, with 17 bases left in between. CDR3 length equals 17 residues.

This chain joins TRBV2 and TRBJ1-6, with D tentatively TRBD1 (6 bases). This CDR3 spans 20 amino acids. V lost 3 bases and J 0 bases, leaving 21 bases between the germline ends. CDR1 and CDR2 (germline): SNHLY, FYNNEI. The CDR3 loop is CASSDRGHPLRSSYNSPLHF. CDR3 bases: TGTGCCAGCAGTGACCGGGGACACCCTTTGAGAAGCTCCTATAATTCACCCCTCCACTTT.

The V gene is TRBV5-6, the J gene TRBJ1-1; D remains ambiguous. The CDR3 contains 13 residues. CDR1 is SGHDT and CDR2 is YYEEEE in the germline V gene. Trimming stripped 1 base from V and 7 bases from J, with 11 bases between. The CDR3 spells CASSLLTKVEAFF. CDR3 in DNA: TGTGCCAGCAGCTTGTTAACTAAGGTTGAAGCTTTCTTT.

The CDR3, as DNA: TGTGCCAGCAGATCCGACAGGGTCGGGGCCAACGTCCTGACTTTC. Its translation is CASRSDRVGANVLTF. J is TRBJ2-6 and V is TRBV6-5, with 7 positions matching TRBD1. The CDR3 has 15 residues. The V and J ends lost 6 bases and 4 bases, in that order; junction bases with no gene match: 6. In germline, CDR1 is MNHEY, CDR2 SVGAGI.

The chain recombines TRBV19 with TRBJ2-2; D gene ambiguous. CDR1 is LNHDA and CDR2 is SQIVND in the germline V gene (reference sequence). The CDR3 contains 17 residues. The V end lost 3 bases, the J end lost 2 bases, and 16 bases lay between the germline ends. In nucleotides, the CDR3 is TGTGCCAGTAGTATTCGTATGAGTAATAGCAACACCGGGGAGCTGTTTTTT. It is translated as CASSIRMSNSNTGELFF.

This sequence joins TRBV27 and TRBJ2-5; 8 nucleotides agree with TRBD1. This CDR3 has 12 residues. Germline V gene sequence: CDR1 MNHEY, CDR2 SMNVEV (reference sequence). The V gene end was trimmed by 9 bases and the J gene end by 4 bases; junction bases not matched to a gene: 4. CDR3 sequence reads: CASADRGETQYF. CDR3 DNA: TGTGCCAGTGCCGACAGGGGAGAGACCCAGTACTTC.

The chain combines TRBV7-6 with TRBJ2-3, with a weak D call TRBD1 (6 bases). The germline CDR1 and CDR2 sequences are SGHVS and FNYEAQ. CDR3 length equals 15 residues. Trimming cost V 2 bases and J 2 bases, with 11 bases left between them. The CDR3, as DNA: TGTGCCAGCAGCTTAAACGTGGGGGCCACAGATACGCAGTATTTT. Protein sequence: CASSLNVGATDTQYF.

The chain is built from TRBV9 and TRBJ1-1; D gene uncertain. CDR1 and CDR2 from the germline V gene are SGDLS and YYNGEE. CDR3 length: 13 residues. Trimming removed 1 base at V and 5 bases at J, with 9 bases between. Written as DNA, the CDR3 is TGTGCCAGCAGCGTACAGACGGAGACTGAAGCTTTCTTT. Residues: CASSVQTETEAFF.

The CDR3 protein is CASNPITNTEAFF. In nucleotides, the CDR3 is TGTGCCAGCAACCCTATAACGAACACTGAAGCTTTCTTT. The gene calls are TRBV2 and TRBJ1-1; D is unresolved. This CDR3 has 13 amino acids. The germline V and J ends were trimmed by 7 bases and 1 base, with 10 bases remaining between them. Per the germline V gene, CDR1 is SNHLY and CDR2 is FYNNEI.